This T cell receptor beta chain originates from a study of human thymus T cells. Thymus was obtained from resections taken during corrective heart surgery. Study conclusions and caveats: Highly overlapping thymic repertoires among unrelated individuals were reported in related research.

CDR3 length equals 12 residues. Per germline, CDR1 SQVTM and CDR2 ANQGSEA. J gave up 8 bases and V 7 bases, and 9 bases lay outside the gene matches. Generated by immunoSEQ multiplex PCR, the TCRdb table keeps only in-frame clones and is missing some. Of about 78,000 clones listed, approximately 96% are singletons. For this clone: Its antigen is unidentified.

The material sequenced was thymus tissue. The chain has TRBV29-1 and TRBJ1-2; 8 nucleotides align to TRBD1. The TCR was taken from a boy under three years old with a congenital heart defect but otherwise immunologically healthy. The CDR3 nucleotides read TGCAGCGCCAATGCAGGGGGCAGGGGCTACACCTTC. Translated, it gives CSANAGGRGYTF.